A single sample gave rise to the 7 T cell receptor beta chains below, sequenced in a study of OX40 agonist ivuxolimab in advanced cancers. Libraries were prepared by immunoSEQ multiplex PCR; TCRdb keeps only in-frame clonotypes and omits some of them. The top ten clones hold 13% to 15% of a sample with 74,000 or so clones, about 92% of them seen once. The sequenced sample was CD4+ or CD8+ T cells sorted from blood, obtained in a trial of the OX40 agonist ivuxolimab. All receptors derive from an adult with an advanced solid tumor such as melanoma, head and neck, liver or kidney cancer.

This chain links TRBV19 with TRBJ2-7; a weak D match, TRBD1 (6 bases). Germline-derived CDR1 and CDR2 are LNHDA and SQIVND (reference sequence). Trimming left V 4 bases short and J 2 bases short, with 9 bases between. The CDR3 loop spans 13 amino acids. CDR3 region: CASSSGGPYEQYF. The CDR3 DNA follows: TGTGCCAGTAGTAGTGGGGGCCCCTACGAGCAGTACTTC.

The chain carries TRBV9 and TRBJ2-1; the match to TRBD1 covers 7 bases. The CDR3 length is 16 residues. Losses at the gene ends were 2 bases for V and 6 bases for J; bases not matched to a gene: 11. Germline-derived CDR1 and CDR2 are SGDLS and YYNGEE. The CDR3 sequence: CASSVDGAGGSNEQFF. CDR3 bases: TGTGCCAGCAGCGTGGACGGGGCAGGGGGTAGCAATGAGCAGTTCTTC.

J is TRBJ2-2 and V is TRBV27; 12 nucleotides line up with TRBD2. Germline V gene data show CDR1 as MNHEY and CDR2 as SMNVEV (reference sequence). The CDR3 length is 17 residues. The trim removed 2 bases at V and 4 bases at J, leaving 5 bases unmatched. CDR3 DNA: TGTGCCAGCAGTTTAACGGGACTAGCGGGCCCCACCGGGGAGCTGTTTTTT. Translating it yields CASSLTGLAGPTGELFF.

With respect to this clone: This CDR3 is also generated by other DNA sequences in the sample. The genes are TRBV27 and TRBJ2-7, with no clear D. Germline values: CDR1 MNHEY, CDR2 SMNVEV (reference sequence). The CDR3 totals 12 residues. Trimming removed 3 bases at V and 2 bases at J, with 5 bases between. The CDR3 sequence is CASSFGPYEQYF. CDR3 nucleotide sequence: TGTGCCAGCAGTTTCGGACCCTACGAGCAGTACTTC.

This chain uses TRBV29-1 with TRBJ2-7; D unclear. The CDR3 extends over 11 amino acids. Germline lookup yields CDR1 SQVTM and CDR2 ANQGSEA. V was trimmed by 7 bases and J by 11 bases, leaving 18 bases between them. CDR3 protein: CSALGLWAEYF. The CDR3 nucleotides read TGCAGCGCATTGGGCTTGTGGGCGGAGTACTTC.

The rearrangement joins TRBV6-5 to TRBJ2-2; D gene ambiguous. V shed 0 bases and J shed 4 bases, with 6 bases lying between them. Germline CDR1 MNHEY, CDR2 SVGAGI. CDR3 size: 14 residues. The CDR3 loop is CASSYSPSTGELFF. The CDR3 DNA sequence: TGTGCCAGCAGTTACTCCCCAAGCACCGGGGAGCTGTTTTTT.

The sample holds one count of this clone. The chain uses TRBV7-3 and TRBJ1-1; D is possibly TRBD1 (5 bases). This CDR3 has 14 amino acids. Trimming took 2 bases from V and 4 from J, leaving 11 bases between them. The germline V gene encodes CDR1 SGHTA and CDR2 FQGTGA. CDR3 coding DNA: TGTGCCAGCAGCTTATCCGGGGACGCCACTGAAGCTTTCTTT. Encoded protein: CASSLSGDATEAFF. The full variable domain, in which reference TRBV7-3 and TRBJ1-1 provide the parts outside the CDR3, is GAGVSQTPSNKVTEKGKYVELRCDPISGHTALYWYRQSLGQGPEFLIYFQGTGAADDSGLPNDRFFAVRPEGSVSTLKIQRTERGDSAVYLCASSLSGDATEAFFGQGTRLTVV.